What follows describes a single TCR beta chain. The antigen remains unidentified. These data belong to a study of vaccination effects on CD4 cells after COVID-19. On the study more broadly: Post-vaccine sampling took place a median of 72 days after the second dose.

Viral peptide pool expansion of antigen-specific CD4+ T cells preceded sequencing in the ViraFEST assay. At the end of over 8 days of culture, CD4+ T cells were isolated. The vaccine given was either BNT162b2 or mRNA-1273, in two doses. Each vaccine recipient was nucleocapsid antibody negative and had no prior SARS-CoV-2 infection. Clones were read by immunoSEQ multiplex PCR, and TCRdb kept only the in-frame ones, dropping some. This sample has 15,000 or so clones, with 76% found just once. The CDR3 has 15 residues. V was trimmed by 4 bases and J by 0 bases, leaving 10 bases between them. CDR1 is LGHDT and CDR2 is YNNKEL in the germline V gene (reference sequence).

The chain has TRBV3-1 (or the pseudogene TRBV3-2) and TRBJ1-3; D uncertain. The sequencing used CD4+ T cells from PBMCs cultured with HCoV-NL63 spike peptides, collected after COVID-19 vaccination. The origin of this receptor is a human donor who received a COVID-19 vaccine. CDR3 residues: CASSPAYSSGNTIYF. CDR3 coding DNA: TGTGCCAGCAGCCCCGCGTATAGCTCTGGAAACACCATATATTTT.